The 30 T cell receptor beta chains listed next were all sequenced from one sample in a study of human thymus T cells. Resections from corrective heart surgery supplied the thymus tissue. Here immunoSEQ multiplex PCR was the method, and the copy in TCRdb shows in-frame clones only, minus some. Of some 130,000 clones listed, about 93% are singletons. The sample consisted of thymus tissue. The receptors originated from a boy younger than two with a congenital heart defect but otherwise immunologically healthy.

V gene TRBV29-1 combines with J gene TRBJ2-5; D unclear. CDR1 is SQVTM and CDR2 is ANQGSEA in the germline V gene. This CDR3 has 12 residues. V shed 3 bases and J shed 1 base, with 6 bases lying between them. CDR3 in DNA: TGCAGCGTTGACTGGGCCCAAGAGACCCAGTACTTC. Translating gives CSVDWAQETQYF. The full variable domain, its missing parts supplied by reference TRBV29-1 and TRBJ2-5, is SAVISQKPSRDICQRGTSLTIQCQVDSQVTMMFWYRQQPGQSLTLIATANQGSEATYESGFVIDKFPISRPNLTFSTLTVSNMSPEDSSIYLCSVDWAQETQYFGPGTRLLVL.

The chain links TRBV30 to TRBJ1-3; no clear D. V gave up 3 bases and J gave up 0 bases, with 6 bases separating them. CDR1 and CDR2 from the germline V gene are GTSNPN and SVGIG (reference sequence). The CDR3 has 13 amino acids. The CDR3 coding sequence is TGTGCCTGGAGCGAGTTCTCTGGAAACACCATATATTTT. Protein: CAWSEFSGNTIYF.

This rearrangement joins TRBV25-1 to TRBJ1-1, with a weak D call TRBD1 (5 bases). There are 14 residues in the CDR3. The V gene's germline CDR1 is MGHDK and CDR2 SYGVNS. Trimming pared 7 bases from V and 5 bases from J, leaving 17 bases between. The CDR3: CASTHLGGGTEAFF. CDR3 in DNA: TGTGCCAGCACCCACCTCGGGGGAGGGACTGAAGCTTTCTTT.

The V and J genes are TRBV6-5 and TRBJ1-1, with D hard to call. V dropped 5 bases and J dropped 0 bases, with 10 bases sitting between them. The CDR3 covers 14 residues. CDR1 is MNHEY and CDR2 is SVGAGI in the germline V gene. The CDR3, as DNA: TGTGCCAGCAGTCTTCGACGGATGAACACTGAAGCTTTCTTT. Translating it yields CASSLRRMNTEAFF.

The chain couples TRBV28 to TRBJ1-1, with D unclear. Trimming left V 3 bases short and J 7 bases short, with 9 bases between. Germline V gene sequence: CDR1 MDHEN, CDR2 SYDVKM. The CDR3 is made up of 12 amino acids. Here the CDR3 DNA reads TGTGCCAGCAGTTTGGATGGTGGTGAAGCTTTCTTT. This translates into CASSLDGGEAFF. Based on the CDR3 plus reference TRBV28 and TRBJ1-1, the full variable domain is DVKVTQSSRYLVKRTGEKVFLECVQDMDHENMFWYRQDPGLGLRLIYFSYDVKMKEKGDIPEGYSVSREKKERFSLILESASTNQTSMYLCASSLDGGEAFFGQGTRLTVV.

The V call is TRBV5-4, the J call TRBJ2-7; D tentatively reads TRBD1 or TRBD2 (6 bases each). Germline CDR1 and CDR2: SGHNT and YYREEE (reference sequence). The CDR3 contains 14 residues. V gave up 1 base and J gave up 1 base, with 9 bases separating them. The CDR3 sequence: CASSLPGASYEQYF. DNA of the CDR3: TGTGCCAGCAGCTTGCCGGGGGCGTCCTACGAGCAGTACTTC.

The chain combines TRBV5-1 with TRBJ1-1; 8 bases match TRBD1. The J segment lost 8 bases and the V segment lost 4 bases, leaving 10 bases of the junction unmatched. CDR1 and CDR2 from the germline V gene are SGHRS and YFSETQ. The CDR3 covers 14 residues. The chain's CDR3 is CASSRDRGEGEAFF. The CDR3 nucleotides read TGCGCCAGCAGCAGAGACAGGGGAGAGGGAGAAGCTTTCTTT.

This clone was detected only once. CDR3 coding DNA: TGCGCCAGCAGCCAAGGCTGGCGGGGGGGTCAGACTAGCACAGATACGCAGTATTTT. Its protein product is CASSQGWRGGQTSTDTQYF. The chain is built from TRBV4-3 and TRBJ2-3, with TRBD2 matching over 9 bases. J was trimmed by 0 bases and V by 1 base; bases with no gene match: 11. The CDR3 sequence is 19 residues long. CDR1 is LGHNA and CDR2 is YSLEER in the germline V gene.

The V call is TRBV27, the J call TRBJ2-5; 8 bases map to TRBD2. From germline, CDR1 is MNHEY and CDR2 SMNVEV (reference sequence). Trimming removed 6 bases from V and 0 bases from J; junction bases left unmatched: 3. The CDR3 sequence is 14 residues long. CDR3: CASRAGANQETQYF. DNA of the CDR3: TGTGCCAGCAGAGCGGGGGCTAACCAAGAGACCCAGTACTTC.

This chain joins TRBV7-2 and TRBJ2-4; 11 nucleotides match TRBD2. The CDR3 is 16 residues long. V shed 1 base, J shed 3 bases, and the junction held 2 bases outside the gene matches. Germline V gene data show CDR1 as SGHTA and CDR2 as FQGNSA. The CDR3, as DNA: TGTGCCAGCAGCTTAGTAGGGACTAGCGGCAAAAACATTCAGTACTTC. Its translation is CASSLVGTSGKNIQYF.

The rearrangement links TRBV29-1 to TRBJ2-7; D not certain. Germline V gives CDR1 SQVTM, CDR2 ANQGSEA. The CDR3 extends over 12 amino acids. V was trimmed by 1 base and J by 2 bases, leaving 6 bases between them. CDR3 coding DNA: TGCAGCGTTGAAGGGGATACCTACGAGCAGTACTTC. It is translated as CSVEGDTYEQYF.

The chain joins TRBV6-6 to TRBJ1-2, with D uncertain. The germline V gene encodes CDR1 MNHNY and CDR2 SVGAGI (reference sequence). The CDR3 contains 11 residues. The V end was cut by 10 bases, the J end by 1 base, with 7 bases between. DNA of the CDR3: TGTGCCACGGGGAATAACTATGGCTACACCTTC. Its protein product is CATGNNYGYTF.

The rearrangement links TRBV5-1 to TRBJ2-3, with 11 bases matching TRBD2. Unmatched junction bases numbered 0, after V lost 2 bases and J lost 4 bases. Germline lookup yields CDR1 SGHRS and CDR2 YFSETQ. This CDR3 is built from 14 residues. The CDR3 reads CASSFSGGADTQYF. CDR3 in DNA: TGCGCCAGCAGCTTTAGCGGGGGGGCAGATACGCAGTATTTT.

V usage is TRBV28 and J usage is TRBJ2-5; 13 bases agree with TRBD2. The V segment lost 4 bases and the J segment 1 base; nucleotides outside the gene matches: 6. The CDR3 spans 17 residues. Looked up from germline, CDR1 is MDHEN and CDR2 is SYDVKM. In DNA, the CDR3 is TGTGCCAGCAGTTCCCTCGGACTAGCGGGGGTCCAAGAGACCCAGTACTTC. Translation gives CASSSLGLAGVQETQYF.

CDR3 DNA sequence: TGTGCCAGTAGTCACGACAGGGCGAACCCGCTGAACACTGAAGCTTTCTTT. Translating gives CASSHDRANPLNTEAFF. This chain uses TRBV19 with TRBJ1-1, with 7 nucleotides matching TRBD1. Per the germline V gene, CDR1 is LNHDA and CDR2 is SQIVND (reference sequence). J lost 0 bases, V lost 5 bases, and 12 bases had no gene match. The CDR3 length is 17 residues.

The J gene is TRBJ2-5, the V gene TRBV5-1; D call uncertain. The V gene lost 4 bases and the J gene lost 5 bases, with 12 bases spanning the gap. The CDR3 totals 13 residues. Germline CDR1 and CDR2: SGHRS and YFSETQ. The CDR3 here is CASSLGPRETQYF. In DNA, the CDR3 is TGCGCCAGCAGCCTAGGGCCCCGGGAGACCCAGTACTTC.

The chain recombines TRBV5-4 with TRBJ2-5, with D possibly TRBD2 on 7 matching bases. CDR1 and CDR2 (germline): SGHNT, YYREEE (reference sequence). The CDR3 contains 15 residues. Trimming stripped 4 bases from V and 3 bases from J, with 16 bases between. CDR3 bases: TGTGCCAGCAGCGGGGGGGGGCTGGCGGAAGAGACCCAGTACTTC. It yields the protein CASSGGGLAEETQYF.

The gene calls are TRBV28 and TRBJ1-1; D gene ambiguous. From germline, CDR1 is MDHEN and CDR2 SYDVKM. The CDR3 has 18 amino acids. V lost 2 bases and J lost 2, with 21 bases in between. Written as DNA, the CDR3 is TGTGCCAGCAGTTTAAGGACCGACATACCCCAAACAAACACTGAAGCTTTCTTT. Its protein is CASSLRTDIPQTNTEAFF.

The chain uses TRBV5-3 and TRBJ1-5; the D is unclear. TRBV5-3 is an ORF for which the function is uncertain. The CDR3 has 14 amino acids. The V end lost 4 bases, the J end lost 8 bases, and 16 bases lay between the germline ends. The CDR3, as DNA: TGTGCCAGAAGCGCAACCCCCCCCATTGAGCCCCAGCATTTT. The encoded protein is CARSATPPIEPQHF.

This chain's CDR3 is CATSRDNRFRELRTYEQYF. Written as DNA, the CDR3 is TGTGCCACCAGCAGAGATAACCGTTTTAGGGAACTCCGTACCTACGAGCAGTACTTC. The J gene is TRBJ2-7, the V gene TRBV15; D gene uncertain. The CDR3 runs to 19 residues. CDR1 LNHNV and CDR2 YYDKDF come from the germline V gene (reference sequence). With 0 bases removed from V and 2 bases from J, the gap between germline ends came to 23 bases.

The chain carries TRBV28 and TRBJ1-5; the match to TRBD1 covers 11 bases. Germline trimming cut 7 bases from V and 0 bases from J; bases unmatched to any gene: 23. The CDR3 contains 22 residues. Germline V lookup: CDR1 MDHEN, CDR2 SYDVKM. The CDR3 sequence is CASTSRWTGGAGEIYSNQPQHF. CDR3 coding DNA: TGTGCCAGCACGTCCAGGTGGACAGGGGGCGCGGGGGAGATATATAGCAATCAGCCCCAGCATTTT.

The chain's CDR3 is CAKSVREQFF. Here the CDR3 DNA reads TGTGCAAAGTCGGTTAGGGAGCAGTTCTTC. This sequence joins TRBV12-2 and TRBJ2-1. TRBV12-2 is a recognized pseudogene. This CDR3 spans 10 amino acids.

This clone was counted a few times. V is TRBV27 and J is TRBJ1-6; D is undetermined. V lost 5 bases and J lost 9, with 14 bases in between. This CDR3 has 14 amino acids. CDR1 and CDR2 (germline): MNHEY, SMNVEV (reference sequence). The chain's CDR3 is CASSQRKGTSPLHF. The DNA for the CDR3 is TGTGCCAGCAGTCAGAGGAAGGGTACTTCACCCCTCCACTTT.

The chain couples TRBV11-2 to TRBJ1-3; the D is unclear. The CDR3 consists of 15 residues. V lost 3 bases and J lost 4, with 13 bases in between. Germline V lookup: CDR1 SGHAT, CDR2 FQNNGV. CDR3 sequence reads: CASSFQALRGNTIYF. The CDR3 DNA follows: TGTGCCAGCAGCTTCCAGGCCTTGAGGGGAAACACCATATATTTT. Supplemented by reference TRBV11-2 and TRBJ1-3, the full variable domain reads EAGVAQSPRYKIIEKRQSVAFWCNPISGHATLYWYQQILGQGPKLLIQFQNNGVVDDSQLPKDRFSAERLKGVDSTLKIQPAKLEDSAVYLCASSFQALRGNTIYFGEGSWLTVV.

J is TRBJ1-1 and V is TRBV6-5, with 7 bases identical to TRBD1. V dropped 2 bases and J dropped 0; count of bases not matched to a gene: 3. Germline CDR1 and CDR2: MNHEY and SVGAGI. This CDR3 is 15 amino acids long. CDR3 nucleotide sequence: TGTGCCAGCAGTTACATGGGACAGATGAACACTGAAGCTTTCTTT. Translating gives CASSYMGQMNTEAFF.

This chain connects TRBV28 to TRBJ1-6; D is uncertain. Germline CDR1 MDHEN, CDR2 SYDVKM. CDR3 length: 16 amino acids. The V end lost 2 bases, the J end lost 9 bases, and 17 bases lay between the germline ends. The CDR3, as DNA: TGTGCCAGCAGTTTACCCCCTGGAGGGTTGGCTTCACCCCTCCACTTT. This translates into CASSLPPGGLASPLHF.

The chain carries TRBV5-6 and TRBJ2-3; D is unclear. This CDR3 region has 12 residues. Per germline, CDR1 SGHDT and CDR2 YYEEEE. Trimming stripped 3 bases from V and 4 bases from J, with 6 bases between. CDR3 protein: CASSCMADTQYF. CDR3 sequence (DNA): TGTGCCAGCAGCTGTATGGCAGATACGCAGTATTTT.

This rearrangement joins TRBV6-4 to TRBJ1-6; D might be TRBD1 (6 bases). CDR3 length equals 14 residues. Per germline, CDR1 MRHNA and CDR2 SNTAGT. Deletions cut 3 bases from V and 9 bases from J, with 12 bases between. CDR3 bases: TGTGCCAGCAGTGATTCAGGGGCAGGTTCACCCCTCCACTTT. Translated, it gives CASSDSGAGSPLHF.

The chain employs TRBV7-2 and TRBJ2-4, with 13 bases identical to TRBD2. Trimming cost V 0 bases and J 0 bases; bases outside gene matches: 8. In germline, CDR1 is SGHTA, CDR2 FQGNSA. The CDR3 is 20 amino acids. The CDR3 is CASSLAETSGGLLAKNIQYF. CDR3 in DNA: TGTGCCAGCAGCTTAGCTGAGACTAGCGGGGGGTTACTAGCCAAAAACATTCAGTACTTC.

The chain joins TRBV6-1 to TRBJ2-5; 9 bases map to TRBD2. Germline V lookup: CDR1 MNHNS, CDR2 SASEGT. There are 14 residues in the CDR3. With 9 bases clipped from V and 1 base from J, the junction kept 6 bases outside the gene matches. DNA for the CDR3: TGTGCCAGTATTCAGCGGGGGGTCCAAGAGACCCAGTACTTC. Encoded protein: CASIQRGVQETQYF.